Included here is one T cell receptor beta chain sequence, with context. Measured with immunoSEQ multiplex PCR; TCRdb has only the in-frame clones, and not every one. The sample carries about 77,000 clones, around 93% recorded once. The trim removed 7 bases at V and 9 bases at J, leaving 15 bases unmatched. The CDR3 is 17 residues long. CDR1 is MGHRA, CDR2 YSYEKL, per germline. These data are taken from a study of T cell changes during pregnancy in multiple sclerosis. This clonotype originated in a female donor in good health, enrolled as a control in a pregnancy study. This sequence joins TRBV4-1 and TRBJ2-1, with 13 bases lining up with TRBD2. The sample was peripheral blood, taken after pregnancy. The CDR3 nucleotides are TGCGCCAGCACTCGTATGGGACTAGCGGGGAGCTATGGTGAGCAGTTCTTC. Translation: CASTRMGLAGSYGEQFF.